This T cell receptor beta chain is drawn from a study of molecular identifiers for immune sequencing clone quantification. Overall study: RNA, taken in replicates from approximately 20,000 or 100,000 naive CD8 cells, was split five ways, with four sequenced.

The germline V and J ends were trimmed by 3 bases and 4 bases, with 9 bases remaining between them. The CDR3 is 13 residues long. Germline CDR1 SGHVS, CDR2 FNYEAQ. Bulk TCR libraries were made with methods that had been previously described and with listed TCR primers. TCRdb re-analysed the PCR reads in MiXCR, keeping a single row per CDR3 protein. The sample lists 460,000 or so distinct CDR3 sequences, around 23% occurring once. This clonotype was found many times. The J gene is TRBJ2-5, the V gene TRBV7-6; no reliable D call. This clonotype originated in a human donor in good health. Some libraries in this study had Jurkat cell RNA spiked in. Material for sequencing was naive CD8+ T cells from blood, with Jurkat cell RNA spiked in. The subset here: FACS-sorted CD8+CD4-CCR7+CD45RA+ naive T cells. DNA for the CDR3: TGTGCCAGCAGCTTTAATTTCCTAGAGACCCAGTACTTC. It translates to CASSFNFLETQYF. Using reference TRBV7-6 and TRBJ2-5 for the parts outside the CDR3, the full variable domain is GAGVSQSPRYKVTKRGQDVALRCDPISGHVSLYWYRQALGQGPEFLTYFNYEAQQDKSGLPNDRFSAERPEGSISTLTIQRTEQRDSAMYRCASSFNFLETQYFGPGTRLLVL.